This T cell receptor beta chain was sequenced in a study of T cell responses to AZD1222 COVID-19 vaccine. Study-wide points: It was only after the peak T cell response that any repertoires were sampled. Per reports, nearly half of all spike-specific TCRs target regions that are unmutated in variants.

V was shortened by 8 bases and J by 1 base, with 9 bases between the two germline ends. This CDR3 comprises 13 residues. The germline V gene has CDR1 SGHTA and CDR2 FQGNSA. The assay was immunoSEQ multiplex PCR, and TCRdb's table has in-frame clones only and misses some. The sample yields about 110,000 clones, 87% seen once. About this clone: Antigen: not known.

The chain is built from TRBV7-2 and TRBJ1-3; weak D call: TRBD1 (6 bases). The sample here was peripheral blood, taken on day 0 of AZD1222 vaccination. The receptor's source is an adult in good health. Written as DNA, the CDR3 is TGTGCCAGCCGCACAGGGTCTGGAAACACCATATATTTT. Protein product: CASRTGSGNTIYF.